Listed below are T cell receptor beta chains from one sample, sequenced in a study of blood T cell repertoires in COVID-19. TCRdb keeps only in-frame clones here, not all; method: immunoSEQ multiplex PCR. This sample yields roughly 260,000 clones, of which roughly 84% are seen a single time; roughly 3% belongs to the top ten. Sequences were obtained from peripheral blood. These receptors came from a woman between 18 and 29 years old with acute or convalescent COVID-19. Each CDR3 is given with its conserved first and last residue.

j_call	v_call	cdr3_length	cdr3_aa
TRBJ2-7	TRBV5-1	15	CASSLGTSGEYEQYF
TRBJ2-2	TRBV5-6	14	CASSPVGGAGELFF
TRBJ1-4	TRBV5-1	15	CASSLEGTGGEKLFF
TRBJ1-1	TRBV27	13	CASRRGDNTEAFF
TRBJ2-3	TRBV5-6	16	CASSLRRALLSYTQYF
TRBJ1-5	TRBV6-1	17	CASSEVSGRGSGQPQHF
TRBJ1-6	TRBV27	18	CASSLLRTGYSYNSPLHF
TRBJ2-7	TRBV6-5	15	CASSYRDTHLYEQYF
TRBJ2-6	TRBV2	15	CASSGSGTGANVLTF
TRBJ2-3	TRBV14	15	CASSPDYFPTDTQYF
TRBJ2-1	TRBV10-3	14	CAINPTGGDNEQFF
TRBJ1-2	TRBV7-9	14	CASSGQGGLLGYTF
TRBJ2-6	TRBV14	19	CASSPPPGHRKSGANVLTF
TRBJ2-2	TRBV15	14	CATSKTANTGELFF
TRBJ1-1	TRBV5-1	15	CASSQVWQGNTEAFF
TRBJ2-5	TRBV27	16	CASRTGTGLRSETQYF
TRBJ2-6	TRBV2	17	CASRIGQTVSGANVLTF
TRBJ2-2	TRBV7-2	15	CASSLVTANTGELFF
TRBJ1-5	TRBV28	14	CASSSRGFNQPQHF
TRBJ2-1	TRBV7-2	16	CASSLAAASGYNEQFF
TRBJ1-6	TRBV19	16	CASSKGQQGPNSPLHF
TRBJ2-3	TRBV7-9	12	CASSRTGSTQYF
TRBJ2-5	TRBV6-2/TRBV6-3	16	CASSYGAGSPQETQYF
TRBJ2-7	TRBV5-4	15	CASRPGTGDVYEQYF
TRBJ1-3	TRBV12-5	15	CASGLGGFSGNTIYF
TRBJ1-6	TRBV12-5	19	CASGLVGGRMSSYNSPLHF
TRBJ2-7	TRBV3-1/TRBV3-2	14	CASGQTSGGYEQYF
TRBJ1-1	TRBV9	14	CASRVAGGDTEAFF
TRBJ2-1	TRBV29-1	18	CSVEGTSGSDSSYNEQFF
TRBJ2-7	TRBV28	15	CASSWGGSWSYEQYF
TRBJ1-5	TRBV7-9	15	CASSRTGSFNQPQHF
TRBJ2-7	TRBV19	14	CASSRRQGSDEQYF